This T cell receptor beta chain originates from a study of cytotoxic CD8 clonotypes in ibrutinib-treated CLL. Across the study: Responses comprised some 24 partial and 2 complete; at median roughly 70 months, approximately 15 remained remitted and roughly 12 progressed. The sample average was about 280,000 productive templates and 94,082 productive rearrangements.

Germline V gene lookup returns CDR1 MNHNS and CDR2 SASEGT. The CDR3 sequence is 13 residues long. V was shortened by 8 bases and J by 1 base, with 10 bases between the two germline ends. TCRdb's table, derived via immunoSEQ multiplex PCR, lists solely in-frame clones and lacks some. In the table there are about 140,000 clones, approximately 80% of which are singletons. A single count supports this clone. Source: PBMCs, taken after 36 months of ibrutinib treatment. This TCR came from a human donor with chronic lymphocytic leukemia. V is TRBV6-1 and J is TRBJ2-3, with D uncertain. The CDR3 is CASGTARTDTQYF. As DNA, the CDR3 is TGTGCCAGCGGTACGGCGCGCACAGATACGCAGTATTTT.